The next 7 T cell receptor beta chains were all read from a single sample in a study of identical twins. One entry per CDR3 protein, called by TCRdb with MiXCR from the 5' RACE reads. This table holds roughly 720,000 distinct CDR3 sequences, approximately 18% found once. These data are also associated with another study on T cells expressing NK-cell markers.

Sequencing was performed on PBMCs. These receptors were collected from a woman in her late teens or twenties in good health.

This clonotype was detected only a few times. The rearrangement uses TRBV5-1 and TRBJ2-1; 8 bases line up with TRBD1. CDR1 is SGHRS, CDR2 YFSETQ, per germline. CDR3 size: 16 residues. Trimming at V came to 0 bases and at J to 7 bases, leaving 9 bases not matched to a gene. In nucleotides, the CDR3 is TGCGCCAGCAGCTTGGGACCGGACAGGGCAACGAATGAGCAGTTCTTC. Residues: CASSLGPDRATNEQFF.

The rearrangement joins TRBV6-2 or TRBV6-3 to TRBJ2-7, with 10 nucleotides matching TRBD2. V gave up 5 bases and J gave up 13 bases; unmatched junction bases: 5. The CDR3 extends over 11 amino acids. Germline values: CDR1 MNHEY, CDR2 SVGEGT. The CDR3 protein is CASSPSGSAYF. The CDR3 DNA sequence: TGTGCCAGCAGTCCTAGCGGGAGCGCCTACTTC.

The table lists this clonotype with a few counts. This rearrangement joins TRBV29-1 to TRBJ1-2; D ambiguous. V was shortened by 7 bases and J by 5 bases, with 23 bases between the two germline ends. This CDR3 is built from 15 residues. Germline V gene sequence: CDR1 SQVTM, CDR2 ANQGSEA. The CDR3 spells CSALEGGSRVYGYTF. The CDR3 DNA is TGCAGCGCCCTGGAGGGCGGCAGCCGGGTATATGGCTACACCTTC.

This chain connects TRBV20-1 to TRBJ2-7, with D perhaps TRBD1 or TRBD2 (5 bases each). This CDR3 contains 14 residues. Trimming took 0 bases from V and 6 from J, leaving 15 bases between them. CDR1 and CDR2 from the germline V gene are DFQATT and SNEGSKA (reference sequence). The CDR3 bases are TGCAGTGCTAGAGATACCGGGGCCCCGAGCGAGCAGTACTTC. Protein product: CSARDTGAPSEQYF.

The chain is built from TRBV7-6 and TRBJ2-6; 9 positions agree with TRBD1. After removal of 2 bases from V and 4 bases from J, the junction contained 9 bases not matched to a gene. The CDR3 contains 18 residues. In germline, CDR1 is SGHVS, CDR2 FNYEAQ. CDR3 protein: CASSLFWDRESGANVLTF. The CDR3 DNA is TGTGCCAGCAGCTTATTTTGGGACAGGGAGTCGGGGGCCAACGTCCTGACTTTC.

The chain employs TRBV12-3 or TRBV12-4 and TRBJ1-2; unclear D gene. V lost 1 base and J lost 8, with 14 bases in between. This CDR3 is 14 amino acids long. The CDR3 is CASSLGSAKGGYTF. Written as DNA, the CDR3 is TGTGCCAGCAGTTTAGGATCCGCGAAAGGAGGCTACACCTTC.

The chain has TRBV14 and TRBJ2-3; tentatively, D is TRBD2 (5 bases). V was pared by 3 bases and J by 6 bases, with 7 bases between. This CDR3 has 12 residues. The V gene's germline CDR1 is SGHDN and CDR2 FVKESK. The CDR3 nucleotides are TGTGCCAGCAGCCAGATAGCGGATACGCAGTATTTT. Protein: CASSQIADTQYF.